Given below is one TCR beta chain in context. TCRdb's copy holds only in-frame clones and misses some; the assay was immunoSEQ multiplex PCR. The table shows tens of thousands of clones, with about 88% occurring only once. This record comes from a study of T cell changes during pregnancy in multiple sclerosis. The length of the CDR3 is 15 residues. CDR1 and CDR2 (germline): MNHNS, SASEGT. V lost 3 bases, J lost 7 bases, and 9 bases stayed unmatched. The clonotype originates from a female donor with multiple sclerosis, enrolled in a pregnancy study. The rearrangement links TRBV6-1 to TRBJ1-2; 9 bases agree with TRBD1. Sequences were derived from CD4+ T cells from peripheral blood mononuclear cells, sampled in the first trimester of pregnancy. This chain's CDR3 is CASSEIWTGDSGYTF. CDR3 in DNA: TGTGCCAGCAGTGAGATTTGGACAGGGGATTCTGGCTACACCTTC.